This T cell receptor (beta chain) was documented in a study of T cell responses to AZD1222 COVID-19 vaccine. Findings of the study overall: Mapped onto spike, vaccine-associated CD4 TCRs spanned it and were dominant at 160-218 and 743-854.

Losses at the gene ends were 1 base for V and 0 bases for J; bases not matched to a gene: 8. The CDR3 consists of 18 residues. The germline gives CDR1 KGHSH, CDR2 LQKENI. This clone was detected a few times. Antigen: not known. The protocol was immunoSEQ multiplex PCR, while the TCRdb copy is restricted to in-frame clones and leaves out a portion. Of 150,000 to 180,000 clones detected, about 87% appear once; the ten largest clones hold 3% to 3.5%. The chain couples TRBV18 to TRBJ2-7, with 11 positions matching TRBD2. Sequencing was performed on peripheral blood, taken on day 0 of AZD1222 vaccination. This TCR came from an adult in good health. In nucleotides, the CDR3 is TGTGCCAGCTCACCACTACTAGCGGGGGATCGCCGCTCCTACGAGCAGTACTTC. Translating gives CASSPLLAGDRRSYEQYF.